One T cell receptor beta chain is described in this entry. The target antigen is unknown. This sample was included in a study of T cell responses to AZD1222 COVID-19 vaccine. Study information: Samples with a second dose at about 4 or about 12 weeks were pooled together. Findings of the study overall: Unmutated regions of variants are reportedly targeted by nearly half of spike-specific TCRs. Donors were chiefly white British, with a greater number of females, and clonal diversity was perhaps underestimated. The study sampled repertoires only after the peak T cell response.

The data were produced by immunoSEQ multiplex PCR, yet TCRdb's version contains in-frame clones alone and is incomplete. The profile shows around 94,000 clones, more than 70% of them singletons. J lost 2 bases, V lost 3 bases, and 3 bases had no gene match. Germline V gene sequence: CDR1 SGHRS, CDR2 YFSETQ. The CDR3 covers 14 residues. This receptor was identified in an adult in good health. The source was peripheral blood, collected on day 0 of AZD1222 vaccination. This chain connects TRBV5-1 to TRBJ2-3, with TRBD1 identical over 7 bases. The CDR3 nucleotides read TGCGCCAGCAGCTACGACAGGGACACAGATACGCAGTATTTT. Translation: CASSYDRDTDTQYF.